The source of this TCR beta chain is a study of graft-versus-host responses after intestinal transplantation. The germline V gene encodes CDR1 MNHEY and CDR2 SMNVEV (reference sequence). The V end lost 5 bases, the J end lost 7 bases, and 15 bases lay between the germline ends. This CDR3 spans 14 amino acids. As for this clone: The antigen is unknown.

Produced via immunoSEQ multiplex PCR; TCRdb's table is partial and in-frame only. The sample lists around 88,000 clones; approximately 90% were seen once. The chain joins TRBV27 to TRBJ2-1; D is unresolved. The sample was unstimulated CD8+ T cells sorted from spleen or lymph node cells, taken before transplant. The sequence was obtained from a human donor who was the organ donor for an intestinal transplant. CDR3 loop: CASSPYPDENEQFF. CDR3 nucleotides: TGTGCCAGCAGTCCGTACCCGGACGAAAATGAGCAGTTCTTC.